This T cell receptor beta chain came from a study of molecular identifiers for immune sequencing clone quantification. For bulk TCR libraries, previously described methods and listed TCR primers were used. TCRdb re-derived calls from the PCR reads in MiXCR, one entry per CDR3 protein. The data hold 300,000 to 400,000 distinct CDR3 sequences, with 20% to 25% observed a single time. Trimming took off 0 bases at V and 5 bases at J, with 9 bases between the two ends. The germline V gene has CDR1 KGHSH and CDR2 LQKENI. The CDR3 consists of 14 residues. Notes on this clonotype: Antigen specificity is unknown.

From roughly 20,000 to 1,000,000 sorted cells, naive CD8 libraries were generated with 10%, 30% or 50% RNA. Study results and limitations: Reportedly, one cell's Jurkat TCR RNA was detected within 1,100,000 naive CD8 cells.

The genes are TRBV18 and TRBJ2-3; D is unresolved. Sequencing was carried out using naive CD8+ T cells from blood, with Jurkat cell RNA spiked in. The subset denotes: FACS-sorted CD8+CD4-CCR7+CD45RA+ naive T cells. The sequence derives from a human donor in good health. Some libraries in this study had Jurkat cell RNA spiked in. The CDR3 is CASSPPTGKDTQYF. CDR3 DNA sequence: TGTGCCAGCTCACCACCGACCGGCAAAGATACGCAGTATTTT.